What follows describes a single T cell receptor beta chain. Germline V gene lookup returns CDR1 MDHEN and CDR2 SYDVKM. The CDR3 is made up of 12 amino acids. The ends were cut back, 6 bases at V and 2 bases at J, with 7 bases in the middle. This record comes from a study of blood T cell repertoires in COVID-19. Study information: Spain, Italy and the United States supplied samples that represented acute and convalescent COVID-19.

In the original workflow: Reference gene primer amplification gave nucleated cell count estimates. Only in-frame clones appear in the TCRdb table, and some are missing; sequencing was by immunoSEQ multiplex PCR. That table is the source of V, J and clone size, and D and trimming were worked out from the DNA. The table lists some 270,000 clones, approximately 88% of them singletons. Donors in Cohort 3 counted as recovered after two negative PCRs, clearance, or symptom resolution. This TCR was sampled from a woman between 40 and 55 years old who had recovered from COVID-19. Sequences were obtained from PBMCs or T cells enriched from blood (not recorded which). The V gene is TRBV28, the J gene TRBJ1-1; tentative D call: TRBD1 (5 bases). The CDR3 DNA is TGTGCCAGCAGCAGGGCAAACACTGAAGCTTTCTTT. As protein: CASSRANTEAFF. The variable domain in full, with the rest retrieved from reference TRBV28 and TRBJ1-1, is DVKVTQSSRYLVKRTGEKVFLECVQDMDHENMFWYRQDPGLGLRLIYFSYDVKMKEKGDIPEGYSVSREKKERFSLILESASTNQTSMYLCASSRANTEAFFGQGTRLTVV.